This is a list of T cell receptor beta chains from one sample in a study of blood T cell repertoires in COVID-19. The data were produced by immunoSEQ multiplex PCR, yet TCRdb's version contains in-frame clones alone and is incomplete. In the table there are approximately 300,000 clones, more than 70% of which are singletons. Sequenced: peripheral blood. The receptors originated from a woman aged 50 to 60 with acute or convalescent COVID-19. CDR3s include the opening cysteine and the closing phenylalanine or tryptophan. A D gene is named only where the DNA matches it firmly. Clone size, where shown, is once, few, many, or a class for clones that have expanded.

D gene,CDR3 length,J gene,clone size,V gene,CDR3 DNA,CDR3 protein
.,16,TRBJ1-1,.,TRBV10-3,TGTGCCATCAGTGAGTCTTTAACAGGATGGAACACTGAAGCTTTCTTT,CAISESLTGWNTEAFF
TRBD2,14,TRBJ2-5,.,TRBV7-8,TGTGCCAGCAGCGCCGGACTAGTAGACCAGACCCAGTACTTC,CASSAGLVDQTQYF
.,13,TRBJ1-1,.,TRBV14,TGTGCCAGCAGCCAGAACAGGGACACTGAAGCTTTCTTT,CASSQNRDTEAFF
.,13,TRBJ2-6,.,TRBV10-3,TGTGCCATCAGTCTATCTGGGGCCAACGTCCTGACTTTC,CAISLSGANVLTF
.,14,TRBJ1-4,.,TRBV5-5,TGTGCCAGCAGCTTGCCGGGTCAGAATGAAAAACTGTTTTTT,CASSLPGQNEKLFF
.,13,TRBJ1-5,.,TRBV12-3/TRBV12-4,TGTGCCAGCAGGGGGCTGAGCAATCAGCCCCAGCATTTT,CASRGLSNQPQHF
.,15,TRBJ2-1,.,TRBV7-2,TGTGCCAGCAGCTCGGACACGAATTCCTACAATGAGCAGTTCTTC,CASSSDTNSYNEQFF
.,14,TRBJ2-7,.,TRBV9,TGTGCCAGCAGCGTCGGACAGAGCTCCTACGAGCAGTACTTC,CASSVGQSSYEQYF
.,14,TRBJ2-2,few,TRBV24-1,TGTGCCACCAGTGATTCTCCCCGTACCGGGGAGCTGTTTTTT,CATSDSPRTGELFF
.,15,TRBJ2-3,.,TRBV7-2,TGTGCCAGCAGCTTCAAGGACTCGGGGACAGATACGCAGTATTTT,CASSFKDSGTDTQYF
.,11,TRBJ2-5,once,TRBV20-1,TGCAGTGGAGGGAGTCTGGAGACCCAGTACTTC,CSGGSLETQYF
TRBD1,14,TRBJ2-5,once,TRBV7-2,TGTGCCAGCAGCCCGGGGGACAGGCCAGAGACCCAGTACTTC,CASSPGDRPETQYF
.,15,TRBJ1-5,.,TRBV11-2,TGTGCCAGCAGCTTTGGGCAGGCCGCCAATCAGCCCCAGCATTTT,CASSFGQAANQPQHF
.,16,TRBJ2-3,.,TRBV9,TGTGCCAGCAGCTTACAGGGGGGGCCCATCACAGATACGCAGTATTTT,CASSLQGGPITDTQYF
.,10,TRBJ1-2,.,TRBV5-8,TGTGCCAGCAGCTCGTATGGCTACACCTTC,CASSSYGYTF
TRBD2,14,TRBJ2-2,.,TRBV13,TGTGCCAGCAGTGTTGGTAGCGGGGCGGGGGAGCTGTTTTTT,CASSVGSGAGELFF
.,13,TRBJ2-7,.,TRBV6-5,TGTGCCAGCAGTAAGGACAGAATTCTTGTGCAGTACTTC,CASSKDRILVQYF
.,11,TRBJ2-7,once,TRBV20-1,TGCAGTGCTATAGCGGATTACGAGCAGTACTTC,CSAIADYEQYF
.,15,TRBJ2-2,.,TRBV3-1/TRBV3-2,TGTGCCAGCAGCCAGGGGGGACCGAACACCGGGGAGCTGTTTTTT,CASSQGGPNTGELFF
.,16,TRBJ2-3,once,TRBV4-2,TGTGCCAGCAGCCAAGGGGGCGGGACGGGGCGAGATACGCAGTATTTT,CASSQGGGTGRDTQYF
.,14,TRBJ1-2,.,TRBV30,TGTGCCTGGAGGCCGGACAGCCAATACTATGGCTACACCTTC,CAWRPDSQYYGYTF
.,15,TRBJ1-6,.,TRBV19,TGTGCCAGTAGTATTAATGGACAGTGGGATTCACCCCTCCACTTT,CASSINGQWDSPLHF
TRBD1,17,TRBJ2-7,.,TRBV27,TGTGCCAGCACCCCCGGACAGGGGCTTTTCAGTTCGGACGAGCAGTACTTC,CASTPGQGLFSSDEQYF
.,14,TRBJ1-1,.,TRBV6-1,TGTGCCAGCAGAGGCCAGGGTCTGGGCACTGAAGCTTTCTTT,CASRGQGLGTEAFF
.,19,TRBJ1-1,.,TRBV4-3,TGCGCCAGCAGCCAAGAAGTTCCCAAGCGATCCCCCCGGTCCACTGAAGCTTTCTTT,CASSQEVPKRSPRSTEAFF
TRBD1,13,TRBJ1-2,.,TRBV7-2,TGTGCCAGCAGCTTTACAGGGGCAGATGGCTACACCTTC,CASSFTGADGYTF
TRBD1,15,TRBJ1-2,.,TRBV19,TGTGCCAGTAGTTCATACCAGGGGGTAGGCTATGGCTACACCTTC,CASSSYQGVGYGYTF
.,16,TRBJ2-6,.,TRBV2,TGTGCCAGCAGTGAAGGGGGCGACTCTGGGGCCAACGTCCTGACTTTC,CASSEGGDSGANVLTF
.,16,TRBJ2-5,.,TRBV6-1,TGTGCCAGCAGTGGAACTGGGGGACATCGAAAAAAGACCCAGTACTTC,CASSGTGGHRKKTQYF
TRBD1,15,TRBJ2-3,.,TRBV24-1,TGTGCCACCAGTGATTCGAGGGGGCCAGGTGATACGCAGTATTTT,CATSDSRGPGDTQYF
TRBD1,15,TRBJ1-2,.,TRBV3-1/TRBV3-2,TGTGCCAGCAGCCAAGATGTGAGGACAGGGCAGGGCTACACCTTC,CASSQDVRTGQGYTF
.,14,TRBJ1-2,.,TRBV14,TGTGCCAGCAGCCAAGACGGACAGATCTATGGCTACACCTTC,CASSQDGQIYGYTF
.,16,TRBJ1-6,.,TRBV5-6,TGTGCCAGCAGCATCGGGTCTTTTACCAACGGATCACCCCTCCACTTT,CASSIGSFTNGSPLHF
.,13,TRBJ1-1,.,TRBV6-5,TGTGCCAGCAGACGAACAGTAATCACTGAAGCTTTCTTT,CASRRTVITEAFF
TRBD2,16,TRBJ2-1,.,TRBV5-1,TGCGCCAGCACCCAGACTAGCGGGGGCATGTCCAATGAGCAGTTCTTC,CASTQTSGGMSNEQFF